These 22 T cell receptor beta chains came from one sample sequenced in a study of CD8+ T cells in alopecia areata. Extracted RNA was reverse transcribed into cDNA, the sequencing template. Assay: immunoSEQ multiplex PCR; the TCRdb copy retains only in-frame clones and omits some. In the table there are 150,000 or so clones, roughly 48% of which are singletons. The sequencing sample was made of CD4+ T cells sorted from blood. The receptors were gathered from a human donor with alopecia areata.

This rearrangement joins TRBV7-9 to TRBJ2-7; 7 nucleotides line up with TRBD1. CDR1 and CDR2 (germline): SEHNR, FQNEAQ (reference sequence). The CDR3 contains 14 residues. The trim removed 4 bases at V and 2 bases at J, leaving 5 bases unmatched. CDR3 loop: CASSSVGTAYEQYF. CDR3 in DNA: TGTGCCAGCAGCTCAGTGGGGACAGCCTACGAGCAGTACTTC.

This rearrangement joins TRBV28 to TRBJ2-1, with a weak D call TRBD1 (7 bases). The ends were cut back, 2 bases at V and 3 bases at J, with 14 bases in the middle. The CDR3 is made up of 16 amino acids. Germline V lookup: CDR1 MDHEN, CDR2 SYDVKM. Written as DNA, the CDR3 is TGTGCCAGCAGTTTAAACGGAGGGGGCTACTACAATGAGCAGTTCTTC. Translated: CASSLNGGGYYNEQFF.

This rearrangement joins TRBV7-9 to TRBJ2-1; D is uncertain. The CDR3 is made up of 12 amino acids. Trimming removed 2 bases from V and 6 bases from J, with 5 bases in between. CDR1 SEHNR and CDR2 FQNEAQ come from the germline V gene (reference sequence). CDR3 nucleotide sequence: TGTGCCAGCAGCTTACTAGTCAATGAGCAGTTCTTC. The encoded protein is CASSLLVNEQFF.

In this sample, this clone turned up a few times. The chain uses TRBV29-1 and TRBJ1-2, with D unresolved. Trimming took 4 bases from V and 3 from J, leaving 18 bases between them. Germline V gene lookup returns CDR1 SQVTM and CDR2 ANQGSEA. The CDR3 is 15 residues long. In DNA, the CDR3 is TGCAGCGTTGGGGTCAGAGTCCCTTCGGACTATGGCTACACCTTC. It specifies CSVGVRVPSDYGYTF.

This clone was found a few times. This rearrangement joins TRBV30 to TRBJ2-3, with TRBD2 matching over 11 bases. Germline CDR1 reads GTSNPN; CDR2 reads SVGIG (reference sequence). The CDR3 runs to 14 residues. Germline trimming cut 5 bases from V and 5 bases from J; bases unmatched to any gene: 6. CDR3 DNA sequence: TGTGCCTGGGGTACTGGACTAGCGGGAGATACGCAGTATTTT. Protein sequence: CAWGTGLAGDTQYF.

The chain carries TRBV29-1 and TRBJ2-7, with a tentative D call TRBD2 (5 bases). Germline loops: CDR1 SQVTM, CDR2 ANQGSEA. This CDR3 region has 12 residues. Trimming took 4 bases from V and 1 from J, leaving 8 bases between them. The CDR3 protein is CSVGESSYEQYF. CDR3 bases: TGCAGCGTTGGGGAGAGTTCCTACGAGCAGTACTTC.

This chain connects TRBV27 to TRBJ2-6, with TRBD1 matching 11 bases. Unmatched junction bases numbered 8, after V lost 5 bases and J lost 5 bases. This CDR3 is built from 17 residues. Germline assignment: CDR1 MNHEY and CDR2 SMNVEV (reference sequence). CDR3 region: CASSPRTGGAWANVLTF. The DNA of the CDR3 is TGTGCCAGCAGTCCCAGGACAGGGGGCGCCTGGGCCAACGTCCTGACTTTC.

The V gene is TRBV7-9, the J gene TRBJ2-5; the D call may be TRBD1 or TRBD2 (5 bases each). The germline gives CDR1 SEHNR, CDR2 FQNEAQ (reference sequence). The length of the CDR3 is 16 residues. V was clipped by 1 base and J by 7 bases, with 19 bases between them. The CDR3 DNA reads TGTGCCAGCAGCTTAGAGGGGCTGGCACCCCGGGGGACCCAGTACTTC. Amino acids: CASSLEGLAPRGTQYF.

This chain joins TRBV28 and TRBJ1-5; TRBD1 is a possible D gene (5 bases). The CDR3 covers 16 residues. Germline values: CDR1 MDHEN, CDR2 SYDVKM. Trimming removed 2 bases at V and 0 bases at J, with 11 bases between. The CDR3 protein is CASSLRAGNSNQPQHF. CDR3 in DNA: TGTGCCAGCAGTTTAAGGGCAGGGAATAGCAATCAGCCCCAGCATTTT. Based on the CDR3 plus reference TRBV28 and TRBJ1-5, the full variable domain is DVKVTQSSRYLVKRTGEKVFLECVQDMDHENMFWYRQDPGLGLRLIYFSYDVKMKEKGDIPEGYSVSREKKERFSLILESASTNQTSMYLCASSLRAGNSNQPQHFGDGTRLSIL.

CDR3 amino acids: CARLKLGNTFFTDTQYF. The CDR3 DNA reads TGTGCCCGCCTGAAACTCGGCAACACTTTCTTCACAGATACGCAGTATTTT. The chain has TRBV30 and TRBJ2-3; D is ambiguous. Germline V gene lookup returns CDR1 GTSNPN and CDR2 SVGIG (reference sequence). The V gene lost 8 bases and the J gene lost 2 bases, with 26 bases spanning the gap. This CDR3 spans 17 amino acids. The whole variable domain, filled in from reference TRBV30 and TRBJ2-3, reads SQTIHQWPATLVQPVGSPLSLECTVEGTSNPNLYWYRQAAGRGLQLLFYSVGIGQISSEVPQNLSASRPQDRQFILSSKKLLLSDSGFYLCARLKLGNTFFTDTQYFGPGTRLTVL.

This clone was seen a single time. The chain employs TRBV29-1 and TRBJ1-2, with D uncertain. Germline V gene sequence: CDR1 SQVTM, CDR2 ANQGSEA. The CDR3 length is 18 residues. The V and J ends lost 7 bases and 3 bases respectively, with 30 bases between them. The CDR3 DNA follows: TGCAGCGGCCTAATTGAAGGGAGACAAGTAGATCGGGACTATGGCTACACCTTC. Translated: CSGLIEGRQVDRDYGYTF.

This sequence joins TRBV25-1 and TRBJ2-5; D ambiguous. The germline CDR1 and CDR2 sequences are MGHDK and SYGVNS. CDR3 length: 12 residues. V was shortened by 7 bases and J by 5 bases, with 11 bases between the two germline ends. The CDR3 region has the DNA TGTGCCAGCAAGACCCAAGGGGAGACCCAGTACTTC. This translates into CASKTQGETQYF.

V and J are TRBV10-3 and TRBJ2-5; D possibly corresponds to TRBD1 (6 bases). The CDR3 is 13 amino acids. The V gene lost 6 bases and the J gene lost 5 bases, with 13 bases spanning the gap. CDR1 and CDR2 from the germline V gene are ENHRY and SYGVKD. CDR3 nucleotides: TGTGCCATCAGACAGGGCCCTGATGAGACCCAGTACTTC. This codes for CAIRQGPDETQYF.

This chain connects TRBV27 to TRBJ1-3; D gene uncertain. Germline values: CDR1 MNHEY, CDR2 SMNVEV (reference sequence). There are 19 residues in the CDR3. The V gene lost 0 bases and the J gene lost 7 bases, with 25 bases spanning the gap. The CDR3 protein is CASSLSGPFQLQFGNTIYF. The CDR3 nucleotides read TGTGCCAGCAGTTTATCCGGGCCTTTTCAGCTTCAATTTGGCAACACCATATATTTT.

This clone has a handful of counts. J is TRBJ2-1 and V is TRBV9; TRBD1 might be the D (6 bases). Looked up from germline, CDR1 is SGDLS and CDR2 is YYNGEE. Trimming took 4 bases from V and 6 from J, leaving 11 bases between them. The length of the CDR3 is 13 residues. The CDR3 spells CASSSRQANEQFF. The CDR3 DNA reads TGTGCCAGCAGCTCCCGACAGGCCAATGAGCAGTTCTTC.

This rearrangement joins TRBV28 to TRBJ1-1; D ambiguous. The germline V gene has CDR1 MDHEN and CDR2 SYDVKM. With 6 bases removed from V and 1 base from J, the gap between germline ends came to 9 bases. CDR3 length: 13 amino acids. The CDR3 sequence is CASRSTPNTEAFF. The CDR3 region has the DNA TGTGCCAGCAGGAGTACGCCGAACACTGAAGCTTTCTTT.

This clone turned up a few times. V gene TRBV20-1 combines with J gene TRBJ1-2; D gene uncertain. The germline V gene encodes CDR1 DFQATT and CDR2 SNEGSKA (reference sequence). With 8 bases removed from V and 8 bases from J, the gap between germline ends came to 6 bases. The CDR3 extends over 8 amino acids. The DNA for the CDR3 is TGCAGTACTGGAGGCTACACCTTC. Translating gives CSTGGYTF.

CDR3 nucleotides: TGCGCCAGCAGACGGGATGATACAGATACGCAGTATTTT. Residues: CASRRDDTDTQYF. This chain uses TRBV5-1 with TRBJ2-3, with D perhaps TRBD2 (5 bases). V gave up 5 bases and J gave up 3 bases, with 10 bases separating them. CDR3 length: 13 residues. Germline-derived CDR1 and CDR2 are SGHRS and YFSETQ.

This clone was seen a handful of times. This chain uses TRBV5-1 with TRBJ2-7, with 11 positions matching TRBD1. In germline, CDR1 is SGHRS, CDR2 YFSETQ. V dropped 0 bases and J dropped 5; count of bases not matched to a gene: 10. The CDR3 consists of 17 residues. This CDR3 is CASSLEPGQGVFNEQYF. In nucleotides, the CDR3 is TGCGCCAGCAGCTTGGAACCGGGACAGGGGGTTTTCAACGAGCAGTACTTC. Based on the CDR3 plus reference TRBV5-1 and TRBJ2-7, the full variable domain is KAGVTQTPRYLIKTRGQQVTLSCSPISGHRSVSWYQQTPGQGLQFLFEYFSETQRNKGNFPGRFSGRQFSNSRSEMNVSTLELGDSALYLCASSLEPGQGVFNEQYFGPGTRLTVT.

This clone was counted only a few times. The CDR3 DNA is TGTGCCAGCAGTTGGGGCTCCTACGAGCAGTACTTC. Translation: CASSWGSYEQYF. This chain uses TRBV28 with TRBJ2-7; D ambiguous. Trimming cost V 4 bases and J 0 bases, with 4 bases left between them. Germline lookup yields CDR1 MDHEN and CDR2 SYDVKM. This CDR3 has 12 amino acids.

The table lists this clone with a few counts. Other DNA sequences in this specimen translate into the identical CDR3. The genes are TRBV18 and TRBJ2-5; no clear D gene. V was cut by 3 bases and J by 0 bases, with 5 bases left in between. Per germline, CDR1 KGHSH and CDR2 LQKENI. CDR3 size: 13 residues. CDR3 loop: CASSPLYQETQYF. CDR3 sequence (DNA): TGTGCCAGCTCACCCCTGTACCAAGAGACCCAGTACTTC.

This chain connects TRBV28 to TRBJ2-1; TRBD2 agrees at 15 bases. Germline assignment: CDR1 MDHEN and CDR2 SYDVKM. J gave up 7 bases and V 8 bases, and 6 bases lay outside the gene matches. The length of the CDR3 is 15 residues. CDR3 sequence reads: CASGGLAGGINEQFF. Here the CDR3 DNA reads TGTGCCAGCGGGGGACTAGCGGGGGGTATAAATGAGCAGTTCTTC.